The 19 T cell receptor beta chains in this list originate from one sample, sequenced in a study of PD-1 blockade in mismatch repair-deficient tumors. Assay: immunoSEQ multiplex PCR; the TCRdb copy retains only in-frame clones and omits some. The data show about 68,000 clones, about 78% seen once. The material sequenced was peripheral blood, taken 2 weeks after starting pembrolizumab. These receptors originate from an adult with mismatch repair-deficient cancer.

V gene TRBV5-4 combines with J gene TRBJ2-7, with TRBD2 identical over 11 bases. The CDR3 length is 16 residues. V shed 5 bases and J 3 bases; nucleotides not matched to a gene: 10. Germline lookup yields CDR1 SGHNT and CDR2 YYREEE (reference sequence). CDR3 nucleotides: TGTGCCAGCAGAAGAGGGACTAGCGGCACAAACTACGAGCAGTACTTC. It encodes CASRRGTSGTNYEQYF.

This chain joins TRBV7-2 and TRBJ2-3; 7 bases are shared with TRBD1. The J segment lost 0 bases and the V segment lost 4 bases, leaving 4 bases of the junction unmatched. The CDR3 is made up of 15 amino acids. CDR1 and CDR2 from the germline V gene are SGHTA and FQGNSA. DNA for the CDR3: TGTGCCAGCAGCTCGACAGGGATGAGCACAGATACGCAGTATTTT. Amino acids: CASSSTGMSTDTQYF.

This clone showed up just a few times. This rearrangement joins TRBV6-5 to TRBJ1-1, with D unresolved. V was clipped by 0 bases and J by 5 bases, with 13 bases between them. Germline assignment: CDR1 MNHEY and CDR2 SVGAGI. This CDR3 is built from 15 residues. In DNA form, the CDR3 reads TGTGCCAGCAGTTACTCTTGGGGAGGGAAAACTGAAGCTTTCTTT. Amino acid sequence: CASSYSWGGKTEAFF.

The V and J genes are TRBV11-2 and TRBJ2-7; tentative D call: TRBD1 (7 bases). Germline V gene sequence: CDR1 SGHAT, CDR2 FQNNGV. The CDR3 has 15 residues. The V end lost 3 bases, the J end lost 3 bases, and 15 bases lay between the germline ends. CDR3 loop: CASSLEGAFNYEQYF. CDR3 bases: TGTGCCAGCAGCTTGGAGGGGGCTTTCAACTACGAGCAGTACTTC.

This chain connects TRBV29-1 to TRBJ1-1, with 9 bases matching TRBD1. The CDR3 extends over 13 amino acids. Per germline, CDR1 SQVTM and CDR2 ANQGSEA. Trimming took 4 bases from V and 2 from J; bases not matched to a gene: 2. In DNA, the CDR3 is TGCAGCGTTGTGGGACAGGGAAACACTGAAGCTTTCTTT. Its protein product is CSVVGQGNTEAFF.

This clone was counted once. The CDR3 loop reads CASSFRQRTSGRPAGELFF. The CDR3 bases are TGTGCCAGCAGCTTCCGACAAAGAACTAGCGGGAGGCCGGCCGGGGAGCTGTTTTTT. This chain uses TRBV7-2 with TRBJ2-2, with TRBD2 identical over 12 bases. Germline V CDR1 and CDR2: SGHTA, FQGNSA. CDR3 length: 19 amino acids. The V and J ends lost 3 bases and 6 bases, in that order; junction bases with no gene match: 14.

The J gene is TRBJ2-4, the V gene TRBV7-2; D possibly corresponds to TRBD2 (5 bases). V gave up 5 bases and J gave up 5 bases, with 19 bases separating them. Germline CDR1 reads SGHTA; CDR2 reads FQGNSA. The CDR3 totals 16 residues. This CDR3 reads CASSRPPLGEQNIQYF. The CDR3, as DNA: TGTGCCAGCAGCCGGCCGCCCCTGGGAGAACAAAACATTCAGTACTTC. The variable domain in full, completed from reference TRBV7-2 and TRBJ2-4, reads GAGVSQSPSNKVTEKGKDVELRCDPISGHTALYWYRQSLGQGLEFLIYFQGNSAPDKSGLPSDRFSAERTGGSVSTLTIQRTQQEDSAVYLCASSRPPLGEQNIQYFGAGTRLSVL.

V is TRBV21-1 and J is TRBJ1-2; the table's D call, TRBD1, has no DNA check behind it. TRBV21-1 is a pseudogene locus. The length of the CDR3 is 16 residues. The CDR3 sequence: CASSKGAGVRPYGYTF. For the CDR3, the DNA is TGTGCCAGCAGCAAAGGGGCAGGTGTCCGTCCCTATGGCTACACCTTC.

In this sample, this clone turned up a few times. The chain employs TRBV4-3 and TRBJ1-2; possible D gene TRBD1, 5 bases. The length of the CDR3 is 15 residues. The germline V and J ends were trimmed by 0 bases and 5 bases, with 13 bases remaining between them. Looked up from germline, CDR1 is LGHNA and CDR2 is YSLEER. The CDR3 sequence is CASSQDRDVVYGYTF. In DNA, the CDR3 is TGCGCCAGCAGCCAAGATCGGGACGTAGTTTATGGCTACACCTTC.

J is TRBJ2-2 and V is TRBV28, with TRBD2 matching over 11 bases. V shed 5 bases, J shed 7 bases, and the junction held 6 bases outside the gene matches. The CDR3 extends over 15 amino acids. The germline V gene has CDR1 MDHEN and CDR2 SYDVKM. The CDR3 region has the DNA TGTGCCAGCAGTCCGTTGACTAGCGGGATCGGGGAGCTGTTTTTT. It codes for CASSPLTSGIGELFF.

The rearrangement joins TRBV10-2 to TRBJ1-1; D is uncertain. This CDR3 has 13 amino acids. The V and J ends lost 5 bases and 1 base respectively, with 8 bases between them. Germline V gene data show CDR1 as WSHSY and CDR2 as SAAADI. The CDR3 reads CASSRAPNTEAFF. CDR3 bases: TGCGCCAGCAGTCGGGCCCCGAACACTGAAGCTTTCTTT.

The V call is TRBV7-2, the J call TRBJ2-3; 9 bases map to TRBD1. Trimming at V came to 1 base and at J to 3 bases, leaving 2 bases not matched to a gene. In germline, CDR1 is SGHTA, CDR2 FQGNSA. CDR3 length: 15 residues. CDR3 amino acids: CASSLGGQGTDTQYF. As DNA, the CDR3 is TGTGCCAGCAGCTTAGGGGGACAGGGAACAGATACGCAGTATTTT.

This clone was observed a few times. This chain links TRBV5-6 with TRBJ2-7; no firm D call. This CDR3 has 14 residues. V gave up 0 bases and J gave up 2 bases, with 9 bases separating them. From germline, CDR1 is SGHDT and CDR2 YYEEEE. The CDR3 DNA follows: TGTGCCAGCAGCTTGGGGTCGGGCCCCTACGAGCAGTACTTC. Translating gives CASSLGSGPYEQYF.

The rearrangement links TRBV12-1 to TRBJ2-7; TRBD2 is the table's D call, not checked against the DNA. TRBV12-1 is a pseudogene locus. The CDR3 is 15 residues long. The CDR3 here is CASSFERRGLYEQYF. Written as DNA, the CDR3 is TGTGCCAGCAGCTTTGAAAGGCGAGGGCTCTACGAGCAGTACTTC.

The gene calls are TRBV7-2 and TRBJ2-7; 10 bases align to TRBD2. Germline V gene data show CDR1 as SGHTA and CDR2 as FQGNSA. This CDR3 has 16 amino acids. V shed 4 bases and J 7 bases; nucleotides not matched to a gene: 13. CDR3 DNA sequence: TGTGCCAGCAGCTCTCCTAGGATAGCGGGAGGACATGAGCAGTACTTC. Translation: CASSSPRIAGGHEQYF.

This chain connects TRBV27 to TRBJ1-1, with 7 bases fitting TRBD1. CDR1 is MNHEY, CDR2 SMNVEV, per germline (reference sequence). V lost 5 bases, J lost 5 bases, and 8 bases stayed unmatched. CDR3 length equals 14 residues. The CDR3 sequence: CASSVDRVGTEAFF. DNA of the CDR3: TGTGCCAGCAGTGTCGACAGGGTGGGGACTGAAGCTTTCTTT.

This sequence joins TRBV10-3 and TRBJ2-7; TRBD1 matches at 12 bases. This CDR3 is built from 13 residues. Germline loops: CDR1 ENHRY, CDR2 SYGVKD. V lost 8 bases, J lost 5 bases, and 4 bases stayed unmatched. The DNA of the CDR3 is TGTGCCATCGGGGACAGGGGGCGCAACGAGCAGTACTTC. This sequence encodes CAIGDRGRNEQYF.

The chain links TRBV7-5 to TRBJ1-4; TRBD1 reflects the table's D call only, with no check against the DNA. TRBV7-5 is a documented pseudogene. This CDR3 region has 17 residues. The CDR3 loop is CARSLGFPQATNEKLFF. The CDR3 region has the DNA TGTGCCAGAAGCCTCGGATTCCCCCAGGCAACTAATGAAAAACTGTTTTTT.

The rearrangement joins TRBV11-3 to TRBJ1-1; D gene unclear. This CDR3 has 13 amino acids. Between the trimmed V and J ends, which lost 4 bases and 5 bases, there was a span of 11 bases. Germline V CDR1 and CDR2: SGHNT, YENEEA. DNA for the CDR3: TGTGCCAGCAGCTCCTTTACGGGGACTGAAGCTTTCTTT. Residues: CASSSFTGTEAFF.